Listed here is a single T cell receptor (beta chain). Its antigen is as yet unknown. This sample was included in a study of blood T cells in healthy people across ages. It was with a sample-barcoded 5' primer and a J-beta primer mix that a second PCR of about 6 to 12 cycles was run. TCRdb called the 5' RACE reads again in MiXCR, with one record for every CDR3 protein. The data hold some 800,000 distinct CDR3 sequences, with roughly 25% observed a single time. General observations from the study: The study found more naive CD4+ cells and higher diversity in long-lived than aged donors. The lack of PBMC sorting stopped any conclusive naive versus antigen-experienced comparison.

The sample was also linked to a second study, of T cells of mothers and their children. That source reports: cDNA was synthesized from all extracted RNA at roughly 1.5 ug per reaction. There was no detection of any persistent microchimeric T cell clones.

This sequence originates from a boy aged 5 to 17 in good health. Sample: blood.

The CDR3 spells CASSLIWGVGEQYF. In DNA, the CDR3 is TGTGCCAGCAGCTTGATTTGGGGGGTCGGCGAGCAGTACTTC. The V and J genes are TRBV5-8 and TRBJ2-7; D might be TRBD2 (6 bases). Between the trimmed V and J ends, which lost 1 base and 6 bases, there was a span of 14 bases. This CDR3 has 14 residues. From germline, CDR1 is SGHTS and CDR2 YDEGEE.